What follows are 19 T cell receptor beta chains derived from one specimen sequenced in a study of T cell responses to AZD1222 COVID-19 vaccine. Sequencing used immunoSEQ multiplex PCR; TCRdb keeps in-frame clones, though not all of them. The table has about 130,000 clones, roughly 88% seen once. The material sequenced was peripheral blood, taken 28 days after the second AZD1222 dose. The receptors shown here come from an adult who received the AZD1222 COVID-19 vaccine.

The chain recombines TRBV3-1 (or the pseudogene TRBV3-2) with TRBJ1-1, with a tentative D call TRBD1 (6 bases). Germline CDR1 reads LGHDT; CDR2 reads YNNKEL (reference sequence). The CDR3 is 14 residues long. V lost 1 base and J 3 bases, leaving 9 bases between the germline ends. CDR3 bases: TGTGCCAGCAGCCAAGCTGCAGGGGACACTGAAGCTTTCTTT. Its protein is CASSQAAGDTEAFF.

The J gene is TRBJ2-1, the V gene TRBV29-1; TRBD2 might be the D (6 bases). With 3 bases removed from V and 6 bases from J, the gap between germline ends came to 9 bases. In germline, CDR1 is SQVTM, CDR2 ANQGSEA. The CDR3 sequence is 12 residues long. CDR3 DNA: TGCAGCGTTGACACCGGGGGCAATGAGCAGTTCTTC. Residues: CSVDTGGNEQFF.

The chain combines TRBV11-3 with TRBJ1-1; D unresolved. Per germline, CDR1 SGHNT and CDR2 YENEEA. The CDR3 consists of 13 residues. V dropped 1 base and J dropped 4 bases, with 7 bases sitting between them. The CDR3 bases are TGTGCCAGCAGCTTAGGGCAAGGCACTGAAGCTTTCTTT. It is translated as CASSLGQGTEAFF.

This rearrangement joins TRBV18 to TRBJ2-6; the D is unclear. With 4 bases removed from V and 0 bases from J, the gap between germline ends came to 13 bases. The CDR3 runs 17 residues. Germline V gives CDR1 KGHSH, CDR2 LQKENI. The CDR3 coding sequence is TGTGCCAGCTCACTACTCAGTACGTTCTCTGGGGCCAACGTCCTGACTTTC. As protein: CASSLLSTFSGANVLTF.

The chain employs TRBV19 and TRBJ1-1; the D gene is possibly TRBD1 (6 bases). The germline V and J ends were trimmed by 7 bases and 3 bases, with 24 bases remaining between them. From germline, CDR1 is LNHDA and CDR2 SQIVND (reference sequence). This CDR3 contains 17 residues. The CDR3, as DNA: TGTGCCAGTAAGAAGAGAATGGGCGAGGGACAAGACACTGAAGCTTTCTTT. This encodes CASKKRMGEGQDTEAFF.

The V gene is TRBV5-5, the J gene TRBJ1-1; 7 nucleotides line up with TRBD1. This CDR3 has 14 residues. The germline V gene encodes CDR1 SGHKS and CDR2 YYEKEE (reference sequence). After removal of 5 bases from V and 4 bases from J, the junction contained 8 bases not matched to a gene. CDR3 DNA sequence: TGTGCCAGCAGTCTACTCAGGGGGGCCACTGAAGCTTTCTTT. Its protein is CASSLLRGATEAFF. The full variable domain, rest sourced from reference TRBV5-5 and TRBJ1-1, is DAGVTQSPTHLIKTRGQQVTLRCSPISGHKSVSWYQQVLGQGPQFIFQYYEKEERGRGNFPDRFSARQFPNYSSELNVNALLLGDSALYLCASSLLRGATEAFFGQGTRLTVV.

The rearrangement links TRBV4-1 to TRBJ2-3, with D unresolved. V was pared by 0 bases and J by 6 bases, with 13 bases between. Germline V gene sequence: CDR1 MGHRA, CDR2 YSYEKL. The CDR3 loop spans 15 amino acids. The CDR3 coding sequence is TGCGCCAGCAGCCAAGACGGGTCGGCCGGGGATACGCAGTATTTT. It is translated as CASSQDGSAGDTQYF.

The chain has TRBV3-1 (or the pseudogene TRBV3-2) and TRBJ2-7, with no clear D. Germline CDR1 and CDR2: LGHDT and YNNKEL (reference sequence). There are 13 residues in the CDR3. The ends were cut back, 0 bases at V and 2 bases at J, with 5 bases in the middle. CDR3 sequence (DNA): TGTGCCAGCAGCCAAGATGGACCCTACGAGCAGTACTTC. Translating gives CASSQDGPYEQYF.

The genes are TRBV5-1 and TRBJ2-1; 9 nucleotides agree with TRBD1. Unmatched junction bases numbered 8, after V lost 0 bases and J lost 10 bases. The CDR3 length is 15 residues. Germline V gives CDR1 SGHRS, CDR2 YFSETQ. The CDR3 DNA reads as TGCGCCAGCAGCTTGGCCCCTGGGACAGGGAAGGAGCAGTTCTTC. Translating gives CASSLAPGTGKEQFF.

This clone was picked up one time. This sequence joins TRBV12-3 or TRBV12-4 and TRBJ2-7; 7 bases map to TRBD2. CDR3 length equals 13 residues. V shed 1 base, J shed 4 bases, and the junction held 1 base outside the gene matches. The CDR3: CASSLVGGYEQYF. In nucleotides, the CDR3 is TGTGCCAGCAGTTTAGTCGGGGGGTACGAGCAGTACTTC.

The chain's CDR3 is CASKGGREAFF. DNA of the CDR3: TGTGCCAGTAAGGGGGGAAGAGAAGCTTTCTTT. The gene calls are TRBV19 and TRBJ1-1; possibly TRBD1 for D (6 bases). Germline lookup yields CDR1 LNHDA and CDR2 SQIVND (reference sequence). Trimming removed 7 bases from V and 8 bases from J, with 11 bases in between. This CDR3 is 11 amino acids long. Complete variable domain (other parts from reference TRBV19 and TRBJ1-1): DGGITQSPKYLFRKEGQNVTLSCEQNLNHDAMYWYRQDPGQGLRLIYYSQIVNDFQKGDIAEGYSVSREKKESFPLTVTSAQKNPTAFYLCASKGGREAFFGQGTRLTVV.

The sample holds a few counts of this clone. The chain has TRBV7-2 and TRBJ1-1; 11 nucleotides agree with TRBD1. Looked up from germline, CDR1 is SGHTA and CDR2 is FQGNSA. The CDR3 has 16 residues. V was pared by 5 bases and J by 0 bases, with 5 bases of the junction left unmatched. CDR3 sequence (DNA): TGTGCCAGCAGCGCTGGGACAGGGGGAATGAACACTGAAGCTTTCTTT. This codes for CASSAGTGGMNTEAFF.

The V call is TRBV29-1, the J call TRBJ2-4; the match to TRBD1 covers 8 bases. The CDR3 covers 14 residues. After removal of 7 bases from V and 1 base from J, the junction contained 6 bases not matched to a gene. Germline V CDR1 and CDR2: SQVTM, ANQGSEA. Here the CDR3 DNA reads TGCAGCGCCACGAGGACAGGGGCCAAAAACATTCAGTACTTC. Translation: CSATRTGAKNIQYF.

The chain has TRBV19 and TRBJ2-2, with D perhaps matching TRBD2 (7 bases). The CDR3 extends over 15 amino acids. V was pared by 9 bases and J by 2 bases, with 16 bases between. Germline assignment: CDR1 LNHDA and CDR2 SQIVND (reference sequence). CDR3: CASTVGGLNTGELFF. The CDR3 nucleotides read TGTGCCAGCACCGTGGGGGGGCTTAACACCGGGGAGCTGTTTTTT.

In its sample, this clone was seen a few times. The chain's CDR3 is CATSRGTGGRNEKLFF. The CDR3, as DNA: TGTGCCACCAGCAGAGGGACAGGGGGACGTAATGAAAAACTGTTTTTT. The chain carries TRBV15 and TRBJ1-4; TRBD1 agrees at 10 bases. The V and J ends lost 1 base and 4 bases, in that order; junction bases with no gene match: 3. The germline gives CDR1 LNHNV, CDR2 YYDKDF (reference sequence). The CDR3 length is 16 residues.

The V and J genes are TRBV6-6 and TRBJ2-1; 10 nucleotides match TRBD2. CDR1 is MNHNY, CDR2 SVGAGI, per germline (reference sequence). V lost 8 bases, J lost 7 bases, and 11 bases stayed unmatched. The CDR3 has 15 amino acids. The CDR3 DNA sequence: TGTGCCAGCCGCCTGCTAGCGGGAGCGGGAAATGAGCAGTTCTTC. Amino acids: CASRLLAGAGNEQFF.

The chain is built from TRBV5-8 and TRBJ1-4, with 8 nucleotides matching TRBD1. The germline V gene has CDR1 SGHTS and CDR2 YDEGEE. Unmatched junction bases numbered 12, after V lost 4 bases and J lost 10 bases. The CDR3 spans 15 residues. The CDR3 coding sequence is TGTGCCAGCAGCCGGGGGGGACAGGCCCTTGGAAAACTGTTTTTT. Encoded protein: CASSRGGQALGKLFF.

The chain combines TRBV7-6 with TRBJ2-2; the match to TRBD1 covers 9 bases. Germline assignment: CDR1 SGHVS and CDR2 FNYEAQ. The CDR3 has 17 amino acids. V trimming: 1 base; J trimming: 3 bases; junction bases outside the gene matches: 6. CDR3 DNA sequence: TGTGCCAGCAGCTTAGTTTTCGGACAGGGGCACACCGGGGAGCTGTTTTTT. Its protein is CASSLVFGQGHTGELFF.

The chain employs TRBV6-1 and TRBJ1-4, with 7 bases aligning to TRBD1. The length of the CDR3 is 18 residues. The germline V gene has CDR1 MNHNS and CDR2 SASEGT. V shed 2 bases, J shed 0 bases, and the junction held 9 bases outside the gene matches. The CDR3 DNA follows: TGTGCCAGCAGTGAAAGACCTACAGGGACAGCAACTAATGAAAAACTGTTTTTT. Translated, it gives CASSERPTGTATNEKLFF.